Reported below is one TCR beta chain. Original methodology: The authors estimated nucleated cell counts from reference gene primer amplification. Method: immunoSEQ multiplex PCR; TCRdb's copy keeps in-frame clones and lacks some. V, J and clone size reflect that table, while D and trimming were determined from the DNA. The table shows about 82,000 clones, with 75% to 90% occurring only once. V lost 4 bases to trimming and J lost 3 bases, with 13 bases between them. This CDR3 has 15 residues. Germline CDR1 and CDR2: KGHDR and SFDVKD. This specimen comes from a study of blood T cell repertoires in COVID-19. The overall study: COVID-19 samples from acute and convalescent phases originated in the United States, Italy and Spain. The analysed material was cDNA or gDNA that came from T cells, B-cell-depleted T cells, or PBMCs.

Each participant's cohort was designated according to participant-reported clinical history. This receptor was identified in a woman aged 50 to 60 with acute COVID-19. The sequencing input was PBMCs or T cells enriched from blood (not recorded which). The chain carries TRBV24-1 and TRBJ2-3, with a weak D call TRBD2 (5 bases). The DNA of the CDR3 is TGTGCCACCAGTGACCCCAATACTAGGACAGATACGCAGTATTTT. Encoded protein: CATSDPNTRTDTQYF.